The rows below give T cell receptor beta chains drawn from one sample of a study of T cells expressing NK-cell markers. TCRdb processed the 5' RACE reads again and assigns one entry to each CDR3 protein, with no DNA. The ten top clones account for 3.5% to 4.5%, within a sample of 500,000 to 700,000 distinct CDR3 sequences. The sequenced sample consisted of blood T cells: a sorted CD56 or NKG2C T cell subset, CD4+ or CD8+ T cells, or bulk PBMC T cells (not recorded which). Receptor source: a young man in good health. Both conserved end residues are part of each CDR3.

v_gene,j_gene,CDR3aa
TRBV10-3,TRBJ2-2,CAIRLMMLAGSGTGELFF
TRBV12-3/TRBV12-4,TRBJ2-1,CASIAASYNEQFF
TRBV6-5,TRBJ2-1,CASSYSLGGNEQFF
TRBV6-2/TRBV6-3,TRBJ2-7,CASRRRDRGPNEQYF
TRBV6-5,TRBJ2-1,CASSYSERGAYNEQFF
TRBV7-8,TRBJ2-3,CASIFGHGGTSTDTQYF
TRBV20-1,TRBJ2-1,CSASGSARQFF
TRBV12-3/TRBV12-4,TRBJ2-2,CASSPGTGATGELFF
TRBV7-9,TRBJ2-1,CASSLGLAGEREQFF
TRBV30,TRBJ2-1,CAWSSGGTIYNEQFF
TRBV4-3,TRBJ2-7,CASSQGPAYEQYF
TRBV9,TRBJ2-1,CASSDGAGGAGNYNEQFF
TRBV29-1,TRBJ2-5,CSVEPGSGETQYF
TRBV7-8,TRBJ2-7,CASSLRQNPSYEQYF
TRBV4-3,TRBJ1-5,CASSQRGDQPQHF
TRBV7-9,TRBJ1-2,CASSSGPTGYTF
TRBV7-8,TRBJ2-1,CASSLAPRAYNEQFF
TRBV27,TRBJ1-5,CASSFARNQPQHF
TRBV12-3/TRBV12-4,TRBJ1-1,CASSLSGRYTEAFF
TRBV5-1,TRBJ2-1,CASSFDRDEQFF
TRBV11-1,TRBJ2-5,CASSWGLAGATLQETQYF
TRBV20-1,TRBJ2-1,CSAPTGLAYNEQFF
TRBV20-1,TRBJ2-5,CSAGVAVGETQYF
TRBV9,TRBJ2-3,CASSVADYARGDTQYF
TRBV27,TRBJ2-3,CASSRRGARVTDTQYF
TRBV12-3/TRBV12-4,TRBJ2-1,CASSFVSPRVEQFF
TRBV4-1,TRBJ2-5,CASSQVEGYGPQETQYF
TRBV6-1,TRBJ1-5,CASSRLSGNQPQHF
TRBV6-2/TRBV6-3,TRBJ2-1,CASSYLGGGYNEQFF
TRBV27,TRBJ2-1,CASSLGSGTKGYEQFF
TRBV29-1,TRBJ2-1,CSAEPRAGNNEQFF
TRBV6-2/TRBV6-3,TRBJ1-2,CASSYDRISGYGYTF
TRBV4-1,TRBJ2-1,CASSHSPGDNEQFF
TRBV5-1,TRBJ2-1,CASQKRSGKSSYNEQFF
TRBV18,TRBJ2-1,CASRKDSSSYNEQFF
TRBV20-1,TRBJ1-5,CSASRINQPQHF
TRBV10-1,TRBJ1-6,CASSANVGASSPLHF
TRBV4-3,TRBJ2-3,CASSQKGNSRLGTDTQYF
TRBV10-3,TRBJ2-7,CAISDHLAGGYYEQYF
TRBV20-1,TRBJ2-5,CSAQGTSGRNQETQYF
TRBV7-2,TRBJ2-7,CASSSQALAGVAEQYF
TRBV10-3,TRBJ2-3,CAIRNGLRTDTQYF
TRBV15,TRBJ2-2,CATSRGSTGTGGFPGELFF
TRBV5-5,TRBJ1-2,CASSWTDGLNGYTF
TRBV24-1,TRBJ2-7,CATSDPPGREGRSEQYF
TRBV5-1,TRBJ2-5,CASSPQGPETQYF
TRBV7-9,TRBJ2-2,CASSLTTSGSPGELFF
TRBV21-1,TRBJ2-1,CASSFNDNEQFF
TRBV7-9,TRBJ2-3,CASASGTGSTDTQYF
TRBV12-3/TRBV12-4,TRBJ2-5,CASSGPDPQETQYF
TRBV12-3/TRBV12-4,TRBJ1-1,CASSSQGTGTEAFF
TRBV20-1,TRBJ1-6,CSAREGNSPLHF
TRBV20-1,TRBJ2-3,CSAGGAMGPTDTQYF
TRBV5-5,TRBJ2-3,CASSLRQYEPGNTQYF
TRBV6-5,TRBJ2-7,CASSYGGREQYF
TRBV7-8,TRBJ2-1,CASSFGLAGNYNEQFF
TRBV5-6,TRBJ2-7,CASSRQVAGGEQYF
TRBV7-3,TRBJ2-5,CASSLGPHREGTQYF
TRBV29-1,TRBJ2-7,CSGSGQTGTSGSPYEQYF